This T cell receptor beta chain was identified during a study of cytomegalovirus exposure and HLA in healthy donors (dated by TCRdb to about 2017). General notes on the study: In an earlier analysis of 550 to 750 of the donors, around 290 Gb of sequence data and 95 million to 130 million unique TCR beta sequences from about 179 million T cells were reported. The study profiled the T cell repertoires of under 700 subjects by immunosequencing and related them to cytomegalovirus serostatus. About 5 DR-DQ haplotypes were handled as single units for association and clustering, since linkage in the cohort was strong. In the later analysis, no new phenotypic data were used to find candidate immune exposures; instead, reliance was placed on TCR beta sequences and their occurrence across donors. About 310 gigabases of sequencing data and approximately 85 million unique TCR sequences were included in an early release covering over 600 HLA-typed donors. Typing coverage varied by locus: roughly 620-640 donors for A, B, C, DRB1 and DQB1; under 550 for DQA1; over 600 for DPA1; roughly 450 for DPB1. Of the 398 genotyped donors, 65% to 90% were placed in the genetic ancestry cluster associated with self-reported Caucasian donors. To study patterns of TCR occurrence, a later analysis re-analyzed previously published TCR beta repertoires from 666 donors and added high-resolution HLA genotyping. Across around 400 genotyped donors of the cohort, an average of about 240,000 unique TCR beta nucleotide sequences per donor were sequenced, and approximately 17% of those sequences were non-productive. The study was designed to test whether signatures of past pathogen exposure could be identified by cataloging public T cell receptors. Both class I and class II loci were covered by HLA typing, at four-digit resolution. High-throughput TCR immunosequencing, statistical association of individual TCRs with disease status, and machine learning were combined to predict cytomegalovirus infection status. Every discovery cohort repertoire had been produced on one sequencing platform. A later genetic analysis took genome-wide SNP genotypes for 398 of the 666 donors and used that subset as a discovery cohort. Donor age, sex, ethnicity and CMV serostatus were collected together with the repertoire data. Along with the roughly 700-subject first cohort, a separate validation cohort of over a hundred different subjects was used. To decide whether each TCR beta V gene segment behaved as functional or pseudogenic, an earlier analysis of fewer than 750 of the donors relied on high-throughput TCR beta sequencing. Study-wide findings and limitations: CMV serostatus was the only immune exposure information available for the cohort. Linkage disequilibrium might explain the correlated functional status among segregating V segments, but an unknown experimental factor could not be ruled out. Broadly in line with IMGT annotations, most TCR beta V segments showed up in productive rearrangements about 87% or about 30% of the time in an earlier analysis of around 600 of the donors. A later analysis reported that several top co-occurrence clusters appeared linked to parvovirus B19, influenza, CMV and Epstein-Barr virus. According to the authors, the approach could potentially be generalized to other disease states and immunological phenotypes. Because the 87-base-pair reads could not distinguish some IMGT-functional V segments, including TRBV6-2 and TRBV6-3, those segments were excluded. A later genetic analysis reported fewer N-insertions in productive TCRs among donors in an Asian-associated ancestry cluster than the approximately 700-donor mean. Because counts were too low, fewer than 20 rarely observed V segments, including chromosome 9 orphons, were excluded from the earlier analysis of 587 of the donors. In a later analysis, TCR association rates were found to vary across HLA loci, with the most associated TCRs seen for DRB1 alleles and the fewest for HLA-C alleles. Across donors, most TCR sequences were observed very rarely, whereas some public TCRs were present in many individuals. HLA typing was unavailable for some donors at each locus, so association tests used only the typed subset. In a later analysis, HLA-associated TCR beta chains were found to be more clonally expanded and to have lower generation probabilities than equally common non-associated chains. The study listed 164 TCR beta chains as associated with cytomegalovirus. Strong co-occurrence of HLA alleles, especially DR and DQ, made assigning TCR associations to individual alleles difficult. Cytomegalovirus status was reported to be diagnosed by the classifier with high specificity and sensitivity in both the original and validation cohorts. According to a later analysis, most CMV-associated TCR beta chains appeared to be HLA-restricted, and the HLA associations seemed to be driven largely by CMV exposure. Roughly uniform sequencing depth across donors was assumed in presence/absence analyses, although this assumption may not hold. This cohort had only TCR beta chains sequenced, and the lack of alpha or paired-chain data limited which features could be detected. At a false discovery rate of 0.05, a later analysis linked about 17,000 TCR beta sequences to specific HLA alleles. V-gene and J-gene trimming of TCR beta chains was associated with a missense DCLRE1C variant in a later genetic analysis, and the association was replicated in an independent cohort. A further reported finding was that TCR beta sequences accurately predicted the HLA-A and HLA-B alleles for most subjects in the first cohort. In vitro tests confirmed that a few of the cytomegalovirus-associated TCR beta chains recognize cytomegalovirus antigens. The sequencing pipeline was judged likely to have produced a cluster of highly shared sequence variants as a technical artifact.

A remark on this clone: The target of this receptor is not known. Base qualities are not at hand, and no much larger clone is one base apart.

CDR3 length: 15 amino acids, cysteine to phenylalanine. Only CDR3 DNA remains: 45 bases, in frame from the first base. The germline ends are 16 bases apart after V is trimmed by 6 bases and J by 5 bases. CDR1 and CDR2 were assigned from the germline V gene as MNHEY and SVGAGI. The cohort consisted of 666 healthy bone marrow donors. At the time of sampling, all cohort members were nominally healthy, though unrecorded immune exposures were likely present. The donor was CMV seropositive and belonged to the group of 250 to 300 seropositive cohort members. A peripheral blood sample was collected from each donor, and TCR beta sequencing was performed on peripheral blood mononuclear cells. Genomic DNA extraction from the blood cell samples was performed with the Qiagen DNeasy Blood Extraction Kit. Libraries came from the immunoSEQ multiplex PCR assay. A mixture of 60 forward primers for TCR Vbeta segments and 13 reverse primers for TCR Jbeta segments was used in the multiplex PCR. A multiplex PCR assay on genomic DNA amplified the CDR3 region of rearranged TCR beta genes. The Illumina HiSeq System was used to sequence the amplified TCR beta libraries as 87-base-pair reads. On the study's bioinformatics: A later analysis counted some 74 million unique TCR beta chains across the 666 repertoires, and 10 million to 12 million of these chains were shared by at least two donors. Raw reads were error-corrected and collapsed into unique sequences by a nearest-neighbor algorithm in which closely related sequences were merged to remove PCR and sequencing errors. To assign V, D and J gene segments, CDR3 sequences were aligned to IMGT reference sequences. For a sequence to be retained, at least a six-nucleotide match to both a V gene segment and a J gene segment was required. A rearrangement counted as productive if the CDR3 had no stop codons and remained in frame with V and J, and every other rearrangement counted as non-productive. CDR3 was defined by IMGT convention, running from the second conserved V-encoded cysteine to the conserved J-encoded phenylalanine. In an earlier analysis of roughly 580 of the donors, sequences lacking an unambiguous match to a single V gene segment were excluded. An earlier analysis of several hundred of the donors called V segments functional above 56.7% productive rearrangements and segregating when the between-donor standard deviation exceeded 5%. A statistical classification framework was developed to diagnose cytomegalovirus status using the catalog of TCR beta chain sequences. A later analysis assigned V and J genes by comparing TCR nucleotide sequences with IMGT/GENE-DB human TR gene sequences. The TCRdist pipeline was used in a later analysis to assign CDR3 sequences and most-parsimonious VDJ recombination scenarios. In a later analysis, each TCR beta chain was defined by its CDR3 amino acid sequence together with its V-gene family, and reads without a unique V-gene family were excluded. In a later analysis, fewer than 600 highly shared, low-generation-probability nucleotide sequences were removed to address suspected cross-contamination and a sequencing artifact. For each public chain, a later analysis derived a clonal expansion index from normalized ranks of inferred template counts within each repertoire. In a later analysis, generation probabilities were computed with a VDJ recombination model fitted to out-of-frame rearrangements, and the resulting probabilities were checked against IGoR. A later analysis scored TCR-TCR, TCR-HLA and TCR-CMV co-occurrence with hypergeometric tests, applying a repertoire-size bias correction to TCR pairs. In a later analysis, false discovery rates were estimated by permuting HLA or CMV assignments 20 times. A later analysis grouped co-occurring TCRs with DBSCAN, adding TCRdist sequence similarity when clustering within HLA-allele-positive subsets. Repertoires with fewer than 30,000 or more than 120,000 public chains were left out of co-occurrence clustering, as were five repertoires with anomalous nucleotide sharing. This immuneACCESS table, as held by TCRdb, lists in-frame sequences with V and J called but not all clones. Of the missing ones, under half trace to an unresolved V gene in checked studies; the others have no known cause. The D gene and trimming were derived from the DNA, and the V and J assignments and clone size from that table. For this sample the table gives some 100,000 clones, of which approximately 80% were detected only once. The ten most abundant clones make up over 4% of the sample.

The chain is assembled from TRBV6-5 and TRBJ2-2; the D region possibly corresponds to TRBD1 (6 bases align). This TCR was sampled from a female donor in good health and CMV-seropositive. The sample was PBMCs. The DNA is TGTGCCAGCAGCCCCGGGGCAGGGGATACCGGGGAGCTGTTTTTT. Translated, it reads CASSPGAGDTGELFF.